The rows below give T cell receptor beta chains drawn from one sample of a study of cytomegalovirus exposure and HLA in healthy donors. TCRdb keeps only in-frame clones here, not all; method: immunoSEQ multiplex PCR. The sample carries about 150,000 clones, around 75% recorded once. The specimen sequenced was PBMCs. The receptor set was obtained from a young man in good health and CMV-seronegative. Both conserved end residues are part of each CDR3. The D gene is left open where the match is weak. Size is omitted from some rows. Given values are once, few, many or a class for expanded clones.

D gene: TRBD2; J gene: TRBJ2-1; V gene: TRBV5-4; clone size: NA; CDR3 DNA: TGTGCCAGCAGTCCCCGGGGTAGCGGGAGTTCCTACAATGAGCAGTTCTTC; CDR3 protein: CASSPRGSGSSYNEQFF
D gene: NA; J gene: TRBJ1-1; V gene: TRBV5-1; clone size: NA; CDR3 DNA: TGCGCCAGCAGCCCCAGCGGGGATTCTTGCACTGAAGCTTTCTTT; CDR3 protein: CASSPSGDSCTEAFF
D gene: NA; J gene: TRBJ1-4; V gene: TRBV11-2; clone size: NA; CDR3 DNA: TGTGCCAGCAGCCGGTCAGGGGCGGGCTATGAAAAACTGTTTTTT; CDR3 protein: CASSRSGAGYEKLFF
D gene: TRBD2; J gene: TRBJ2-7; V gene: TRBV7-2; clone size: NA; CDR3 DNA: TGTGCCAGCAGCTCCACCGGGACTAGGTCCTACGAGCAGTACTTC; CDR3 protein: CASSSTGTRSYEQYF
D gene: TRBD1; J gene: TRBJ2-1; V gene: TRBV7-9; clone size: NA; CDR3 DNA: TGTGCCAGCAGCTCCCAAATTAACAGGGGTGAGCAGTTCTTC; CDR3 protein: CASSSQINRGEQFF
D gene: TRBD2; J gene: TRBJ2-7; V gene: TRBV4-2; clone size: NA; CDR3 DNA: TGTGCCAGCAGCTCGGGGACTAGCGGGATCCGGCCCTACGAGCAGTACTTC; CDR3 protein: CASSSGTSGIRPYEQYF
D gene: NA; J gene: TRBJ1-2; V gene: TRBV4-3; clone size: few; CDR3 DNA: TGCGCCAGCAGCTTAAGAGAGGGCCAATATGGCTACACCTTC; CDR3 protein: CASSLREGQYGYTF
D gene: TRBD1; J gene: TRBJ1-2; V gene: TRBV7-2; clone size: NA; CDR3 DNA: TGTGCCAGCAGATTGACAGGGGGCGGGTATGGCTACACCTTC; CDR3 protein: CASRLTGGGYGYTF
D gene: TRBD1; J gene: TRBJ1-2; V gene: TRBV28; clone size: NA; CDR3 DNA: TGTGCCAGCAGTTTAAGCCAGGGGGTCCCAGGGGGCTACACCTTC; CDR3 protein: CASSLSQGVPGGYTF
D gene: NA; J gene: TRBJ1-3; V gene: TRBV6-5; clone size: NA; CDR3 DNA: TGTGCCAGCAGTTGGGCTCCTGGAAACACCATATATTTT; CDR3 protein: CASSWAPGNTIYF
D gene: TRBD1; J gene: TRBJ1-1; V gene: TRBV19; clone size: NA; CDR3 DNA: TGTGCCAGTAGTACCTTGGACAGGTTGAACACTGAAGCTTTCTTT; CDR3 protein: CASSTLDRLNTEAFF
D gene: TRBD1; J gene: TRBJ1-2; V gene: TRBV6-5; clone size: NA; CDR3 DNA: TGTGCCAGCAGTTACGGGACAGGATTGGGCTACACCTTC; CDR3 protein: CASSYGTGLGYTF
D gene: NA; J gene: TRBJ2-4; V gene: TRBV5-8; clone size: NA; CDR3 DNA: TGTGCCAGCAGCTTGGGTGGACAGACTCTAATACTAGCCAAAAACATTCAGTACTTC; CDR3 protein: CASSLGGQTLILAKNIQYF
D gene: NA; J gene: TRBJ2-2; V gene: TRBV7-9; clone size: NA; CDR3 DNA: TGTTCCAGCAGCTTAAGGGATTTGAAGGAGGCCGGGGAGCTGTTTTTT; CDR3 protein: CSSSLRDLKEAGELFF
D gene: TRBD2; J gene: TRBJ2-2; V gene: TRBV5-1; clone size: NA; CDR3 DNA: TGCGCCAGCAGCTTGGGGATTAGCGGGACCGGGGAGCTGTTTTTT; CDR3 protein: CASSLGISGTGELFF
D gene: NA; J gene: TRBJ2-7; V gene: TRBV6-4; clone size: NA; CDR3 DNA: TGTGCCAGCAATTGGGGGGTCGACTACTGCACATACGAGCAGTACTTC; CDR3 protein: CASNWGVDYCTYEQYF
D gene: NA; J gene: TRBJ2-2; V gene: TRBV5-6; clone size: NA; CDR3 DNA: TGTGCCAGCAGCTTGGTGGGTGAGGTGGCGACCGGGGAGCTGTTTTTT; CDR3 protein: CASSLVGEVATGELFF
D gene: TRBD2; J gene: TRBJ2-1; V gene: TRBV28; clone size: few; CDR3 DNA: TGTGCCAGCAGTTTACTAGCGGCCACCTACAATGAGCAGTTCTTC; CDR3 protein: CASSLLAATYNEQFF
D gene: NA; J gene: TRBJ2-1; V gene: TRBV11-2; clone size: NA; CDR3 DNA: TGTGCCAGCAGCTTAGAACTAGACTCCTACAATGAGCAGTTCTTC; CDR3 protein: CASSLELDSYNEQFF
D gene: NA; J gene: TRBJ1-2; V gene: TRBV7-9; clone size: NA; CDR3 DNA: TGTGCCAGCAGCGGGGGCCTCGATAGGGGTGGCTACACCTTC; CDR3 protein: CASSGGLDRGGYTF
D gene: TRBD1; J gene: TRBJ1-6; V gene: TRBV2; clone size: NA; CDR3 DNA: TGTGCCAGCAGTCCGGGACAGATCAATTCACCCCTCCACTTT; CDR3 protein: CASSPGQINSPLHF
D gene: NA; J gene: TRBJ2-3; V gene: TRBV28; clone size: NA; CDR3 DNA: TGTGCCAGCAGTCTCTCGGCAGATACGCAGTATTTT; CDR3 protein: CASSLSADTQYF
D gene: TRBD2; J gene: TRBJ2-1; V gene: TRBV29-1; clone size: NA; CDR3 DNA: TGCAGCGTTGAACAGACTAGCGGGAGAAACTACAATGAGCAGTTCTTC; CDR3 protein: CSVEQTSGRNYNEQFF
D gene: NA; J gene: TRBJ1-6; V gene: TRBV19; clone size: NA; CDR3 DNA: TGTGCCAGTAGTCGGACACCTTATAATTCACCCCTCCACTTT; CDR3 protein: CASSRTPYNSPLHF
D gene: NA; J gene: TRBJ1-1; V gene: TRBV4-3; clone size: NA; CDR3 DNA: TGCGCCAGCAGCCAAGGTGGAGTAGCTAACACTGAAGCTTTCTTT; CDR3 protein: CASSQGGVANTEAFF
D gene: TRBD2; J gene: TRBJ2-1; V gene: TRBV19; clone size: NA; CDR3 DNA: TGTGCCAGTAGTAGACTAGCGGGAGCCTACAATGAGCAGTTCTTC; CDR3 protein: CASSRLAGAYNEQFF
D gene: TRBD2; J gene: TRBJ2-1; V gene: TRBV7-6; clone size: NA; CDR3 DNA: TGTGCCAGCAGCCTAGGGCTAGCGGGATGGCCCCTCTACAATGAGCAGTTCTTC; CDR3 protein: CASSLGLAGWPLYNEQFF
D gene: TRBD1; J gene: TRBJ2-7; V gene: TRBV6-5; clone size: NA; CDR3 DNA: TGTGCCACGGAATACGGGACAGGGGGAGGTTACGAGCAGTACTTC; CDR3 protein: CATEYGTGGGYEQYF
D gene: NA; J gene: TRBJ1-2; V gene: TRBV19; clone size: NA; CDR3 DNA: TGTGCCAGTAGTAATGGACATGTCTACACCTTC; CDR3 protein: CASSNGHVYTF
D gene: TRBD2; J gene: TRBJ2-1; V gene: TRBV5-6; clone size: NA; CDR3 DNA: TGTGCCAGCAGCTCACTAGCGGGAGGGCCCTATGAGCAGTTCTTC; CDR3 protein: CASSSLAGGPYEQFF
D gene: TRBD2; J gene: TRBJ2-3; V gene: TRBV6-6; clone size: NA; CDR3 DNA: TGTGCCAGCAGTTCGGGTAGCGGGAGGGCAGATACGCAGTATTTT; CDR3 protein: CASSSGSGRADTQYF
D gene: TRBD1; J gene: TRBJ1-4; V gene: TRBV2; clone size: NA; CDR3 DNA: TGTGCCAGCAGTGACCCAACAGGGGTGGGTGAAAAACTGTTTTTT; CDR3 protein: CASSDPTGVGEKLFF
D gene: NA; J gene: TRBJ1-1; V gene: TRBV30; clone size: NA; CDR3 DNA: TGTGCCTGGAGTCCTTGGGGAGGAGGAGAAGCTTTCTTT; CDR3 protein: CAWSPWGGGEAFF
D gene: NA; J gene: TRBJ1-1; V gene: TRBV19; clone size: NA; CDR3 DNA: TGTGCCAGTACCATGACTGCGAACACTGAAGCTTTCTTT; CDR3 protein: CASTMTANTEAFF
D gene: TRBD2; J gene: TRBJ2-7; V gene: TRBV7-9; clone size: NA; CDR3 DNA: TGTGCCAGCAGCAACCCGACTAGCGGGACCTACGAGCAGTACTTC; CDR3 protein: CASSNPTSGTYEQYF
D gene: TRBD1; J gene: TRBJ1-2; V gene: TRBV27; clone size: NA; CDR3 DNA: TGTGCCAGCAGTTTTAGAGGGGGCCTTAACTATGGCTACACCTTC; CDR3 protein: CASSFRGGLNYGYTF
D gene: TRBD2; J gene: TRBJ2-1; V gene: TRBV27; clone size: NA; CDR3 DNA: TGTGCCAGCAGTTTAGGTACTAGCGGAAACAATGAGCAGTTCTTC; CDR3 protein: CASSLGTSGNNEQFF
D gene: TRBD2; J gene: TRBJ2-7; V gene: TRBV28; clone size: NA; CDR3 DNA: TGTGCCAGCTGCCAAGGCGGGAGCACCTACGAGCAGTACTTC; CDR3 protein: CASCQGGSTYEQYF
D gene: NA; J gene: TRBJ1-2; V gene: TRBV28; clone size: few; CDR3 DNA: TGTGCCAGCAGTTTAGGCATTAACTATGGCTACACCTTC; CDR3 protein: CASSLGINYGYTF
D gene: NA; J gene: TRBJ2-5; V gene: TRBV11-2; clone size: NA; CDR3 DNA: TGTGCCAGCAGATCTTATGAGATAGCCCAAGAGACCCAGTACTTC; CDR3 protein: CASRSYEIAQETQYF
D gene: NA; J gene: TRBJ1-2; V gene: TRBV30; clone size: NA; CDR3 DNA: TGTGCCTGGAGTGTCGGCTATGGCTACACCTTC; CDR3 protein: CAWSVGYGYTF